The entry that follows covers one TCR beta chain sequence. Its antigen is still unknown. No per-base quality is available; no much larger clone lies one base away. Each collaborating institution followed its own protocols to collect whole blood in K2EDTA tubes. For TCRbeta analysis, collaborator samples were shipped as frozen whole blood, as isolated PBMCs, or as DNA extracted from either sample type. TCRbeta CDR3 regions were amplified from genomic DNA using the immunoSEQ Assay, a bias-controlled multiplex PCR. The published analysis was carried out like this. The number of nucleated cells in each sample was estimated by amplification of reference gene primers within the assay. Sequence reads were collapsed and filtered to measure the absolute abundance of every unique TCRbeta CDR3 rearrangement. For each sample, productive Simpson clonality was calculated by taking the square root of Simpson's diversity index across productive rearrangements. This is the immuneACCESS table as TCRdb keeps it, with only in-frame sequences that have V and J called. A part of the clones is gone; compared with another copy, unresolved V genes explain less than half, and the rest is unexplained. From that table come the V and J calls and clone size; the DNA was used to work out D and trimming. A total of about 200,000 clones appear in this sample, over 75% of them only once. The ten most abundant clones make up approximately 8% of the sample.

The germline V end is reduced by 4 bases and the J end by 7 bases; junction bases left unmatched: 5. From cysteine to phenylalanine, the CDR3 is 14 amino acids long. Here the CDR3 DNA is all that survives: 42 bases in frame from base 1. The germline V gene gives CDR1 as SGHRS and CDR2 as YFSETQ. The data belong to a study of blood T cell repertoires in COVID-19 (dated by TCRdb to about 2020). Describing the broader study: Samples covering the acute and convalescent phases of COVID-19 were provided by collaborators in the United States, Italy and Spain. The material from the prospective study consisted of cDNA or gDNA derived from T cells, B-cell-depleted T cells, or PBMCs. Deeply sampled blood TCRbeta repertoires from subjects exposed to, actively infected with, or recovered from COVID-19 were included in the dataset. The repertoires were made available in a free public database intended to serve as a resource for research on the immune response to SARS-CoV-2. Samples were obtained from the ongoing ImmuneRACE study (first 160 participants) and from over 1,000 subjects provided by 6 global collaborators. Nearly every sample came with metadata listing a de-identified subject ID, COVID-19 status, age in years and sex. Where HLA class I and class II types were available, the types were taken from metadata supplied by the sample provider, not from assay-based typing. The paper as a whole reports these results and caveats: The amount of clinical and demographic metadata varied by source and participant and was provided uncurated.

The sample was peripheral blood. The rearranged segments are TRBV5-1 and TRBJ2-1, with 10 bases matching TRBD1. This TCR derives from a woman aged 80 or older with acute or convalescent COVID-19. The bases read TGCGCCAGCAGCCCCTCGGGACAGGGGAATGAGCAGTTCTTC. Translated, it reads CASSPSGQGNEQFF.